This entry lists 10 T cell receptor beta chains sequenced from one sample in a study of T cells in Graves' hyperthyroidism and ophthalmopathy. The source material, RNA transcripts, was used to amplify TCR beta CDR3 regions. First-round RT-PCR of the TCR CDR3 relied on the HTBI primer set. From the multiplex PCR reads, TCRdb called clonotypes with MiXCR, one entry per CDR3 protein. The sample lists about 740,000 distinct CDR3 sequences; roughly 15% were seen once. The sequencing sample was made of blood. Receptors originate from a woman between 18 and 29 years old with Graves' hyperthyroidism.

This clonotype was observed a handful of times. The chain's CDR3 is CAGTLAGTDTQYF. In DNA form, the CDR3 reads TGTGCCGGCACACTAGCTGGCACAGATACGCAGTATTTT. V usage is TRBV7-9 and J usage is TRBJ2-3, with a weak D call TRBD2 (6 bases). Trimming left V 11 bases short and J 1 base short, with 13 bases between. CDR1 SEHNR and CDR2 FQNEAQ come from the germline V gene (reference sequence). The CDR3 has 13 residues.

This clonotype was seen ten or more times. This chain's CDR3 is CSVSPGPTTYEQYF. Here the CDR3 DNA reads TGCAGCGTTTCTCCGGGACCGACCACCTACGAGCAGTACTTC. This chain connects TRBV29-1 to TRBJ2-7; possibly TRBD1 or TRBD2 for D (5 bases each). The V gene lost 5 bases and the J gene lost 2 bases, with 16 bases spanning the gap. The CDR3 runs to 14 residues. CDR1 is SQVTM and CDR2 is ANQGSEA in the germline V gene.

This clonotype was found many times. This CDR3 is CSASPTSGQETQYF. The CDR3 bases are TGCAGTGCTAGTCCTACTAGCGGACAAGAGACCCAGTACTTC. The chain joins TRBV20-1 to TRBJ2-5; 8 positions match TRBD2. The CDR3 has 14 amino acids. J gave up 2 bases and V 3 bases, and 5 bases lay outside the gene matches. Germline CDR1 is DFQATT and CDR2 is SNEGSKA (reference sequence).

The sample holds many counts of this clonotype. V and J are TRBV28 and TRBJ2-5, with D unclear. Germline V CDR1 and CDR2: MDHEN, SYDVKM. Trimming took 6 bases from V and 0 from J, leaving 8 bases between them. This CDR3 has 13 amino acids. The DNA for the CDR3 is TGTGCCAGCAGCACACCCTACCAAGAGACCCAGTACTTC. It is translated as CASSTPYQETQYF.

This clonotype was observed at least ten times. V usage is TRBV11-2 and J usage is TRBJ2-1, with 9 bases that match TRBD2. The ends lost 1 base at V and 3 bases at J; junction bases unmatched: 4. CDR3 length equals 16 residues. Germline loops: CDR1 SGHAT, CDR2 FQNNGV. This chain's CDR3 is CASSLGGTSNYNEQFF. CDR3 nucleotides: TGTGCCAGCAGCTTAGGGGGGACTAGCAACTACAATGAGCAGTTCTTC.

There are many counts of this clonotype. The J gene is TRBJ1-5, the V gene TRBV7-9, with 7 bases lining up with TRBD1. Germline V gene sequence: CDR1 SEHNR, CDR2 FQNEAQ (reference sequence). The CDR3 has 14 amino acids. V was clipped by 4 bases and J by 3 bases; unmatched bases: 3. CDR3 residues: CASSSGQINQPQHF. CDR3 coding DNA: TGTGCCAGCAGCTCGGGACAGATCAATCAGCCCCAGCATTTT.

Only a few counts were recorded for this clonotype. This chain links TRBV29-1 with TRBJ1-1; tentative D call: TRBD1 (6 bases). Trimming pared 7 bases from V and 5 bases from J, leaving 14 bases between. The CDR3 length is 12 residues. The germline V gene has CDR1 SQVTM and CDR2 ANQGSEA. CDR3 DNA sequence: TGCAGCGGTAGGGGGTCGAGTACTGAAGCTTTCTTT. Residues: CSGRGSSTEAFF.

The V and J genes are TRBV15 and TRBJ2-1, with D tentatively TRBD1 (5 bases). CDR3 length equals 14 residues. Trimming removed 0 bases from V and 4 bases from J, with 7 bases in between. The germline V gene has CDR1 LNHNV and CDR2 YYDKDF (reference sequence). The CDR3 sequence is CATSRDRQYNEQFF. The CDR3 DNA follows: TGTGCCACCAGCAGAGATAGACAGTACAATGAGCAGTTCTTC.

In this sample, this clonotype turned up many times. The chain carries TRBV28 and TRBJ2-3, with D unclear. From germline, CDR1 is MDHEN and CDR2 SYDVKM. The CDR3 has 13 amino acids. Deletions cut 4 bases from V and 4 bases from J, with 9 bases between. CDR3 region: CASSSPVADTQYF. The CDR3 nucleotides are TGTGCCAGCAGTTCCCCGGTGGCAGATACGCAGTATTTT.

This clonotype came up a few times. This sequence joins TRBV6-1 and TRBJ2-3; either TRBD1 or TRBD2 may supply D (5 bases each). Germline V gene sequence: CDR1 MNHNS, CDR2 SASEGT. Trimming shortened V by 10 bases and J by 6 bases, and 26 bases separated the two germline ends. This CDR3 spans 16 amino acids. The CDR3, as DNA: TGTGCCACCGTGCCGTCCCTTCGGGGCCTTGGGGATACGCAGTATTTT. As protein: CATVPSLRGLGDTQYF.